This T cell receptor (beta chain) was captured in a study of blood T cells in healthy people across ages. The J segment lost 8 bases and the V segment lost 5 bases, leaving 8 bases of the junction unmatched. Germline loops: CDR1 ENHRY, CDR2 SYGVKD. This CDR3 has 14 amino acids. Through a sample-barcoded 5' primer and a J-beta primer mix, a second PCR was run for about 7 to 12 cycles. TCRdb called the 5' RACE reads again in MiXCR, with one record for every CDR3 protein. The table shows roughly 800,000 distinct CDR3 sequences, with approximately 35% occurring only once. This clonotype was counted a few times.

The source is a man between 18 and 29 years old in good health. This chain joins TRBV10-3 and TRBJ1-4; 7 bases agree with TRBD1. The sample comprised blood. CDR3 loop: CAISSGGGEEKLFF. The CDR3 nucleotides are TGTGCCATCAGTTCAGGAGGGGGCGAGGAAAAACTGTTTTTT.